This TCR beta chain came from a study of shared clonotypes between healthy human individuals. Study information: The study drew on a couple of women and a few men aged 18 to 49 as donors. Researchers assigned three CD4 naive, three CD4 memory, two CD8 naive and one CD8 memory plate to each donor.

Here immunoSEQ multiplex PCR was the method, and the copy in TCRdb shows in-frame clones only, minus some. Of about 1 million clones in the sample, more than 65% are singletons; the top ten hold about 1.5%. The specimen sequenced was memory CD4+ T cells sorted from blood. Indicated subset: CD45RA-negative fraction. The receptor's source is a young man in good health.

For the CDR3, the DNA is TGTGCTAGTGGTTTGAAGCAGGGGTTAGTATACGAGCAGTACTTC. Translation gives CASGLKQGLVYEQYF. The chain uses TRBV12-5 and TRBJ2-7; maybe TRBD1 (6 bases). This CDR3 has 15 residues. Between the trimmed V and J ends, which lost 2 bases and 4 bases, there was a span of 15 bases. From germline, CDR1 is LGHNT and CDR2 FRNRAP. Full variable domain (remainder filled in from reference TRBV12-5 and TRBJ2-7): DARVTQTPRHKVTEMGQEVTMRCQPILGHNTVFWYRQTMMQGLELLAYFRNRAPLDDSGMPKDRFSAEMPDATLATLKIQPSEPRDSAVYFCASGLKQGLVYEQYFGPGTRLTVT.